The 22 T cell receptor beta chains presented below share a single source sample, sequenced in a study of T-cell memory formation after mild COVID-19. Using its own MiXCR run on the 5' RACE reads, TCRdb lists one record per CDR3 protein. The profile shows hundreds of thousands of distinct CDR3 sequences, around 15% of them singletons. The sequencing sample was made of PBMCs or a T cell subset sorted from them (not recorded which). The receptors were gathered from a man aged 18 to 29 who had mild COVID-19 (a few samples of this study predate the infection). Cell type and time point are not known.

V and J are TRBV12-3 or TRBV12-4 and TRBJ2-2; 9 nucleotides align to TRBD1. J lost 5 bases, V lost 11 bases, and 9 bases had no gene match. The CDR3 loop spans 14 amino acids. The CDR3 DNA follows: TGTGCCGTCCTTGGGGGGACAGGGACCGGGGAGCTGTTTTTT. Translation gives CAVLGGTGTGELFF.

The gene calls are TRBV14 and TRBJ2-5; 8 bases fit TRBD2. V lost 4 bases and J lost 6; bases outside the gene matches: 19. Germline V gene lookup returns CDR1 SGHDN and CDR2 FVKESK. The length of the CDR3 is 18 residues. The CDR3 loop is CASSRTPGTGGFAKTQYF. The CDR3 DNA reads TGTGCCAGCAGCCGGACCCCGGGGACGGGGGGGTTTGCAAAGACCCAGTACTTC.

The sample holds a few counts of this clonotype. The rearrangement links TRBV19 to TRBJ2-1, with TRBD2 matching 8 bases. This CDR3 has 14 residues. Trimming removed 7 bases from V and 2 bases from J; junction bases left unmatched: 4. CDR1 and CDR2 from the germline V gene are LNHDA and SQIVND (reference sequence). CDR3 DNA sequence: TGTGCCAGTACCGGGGGGGCCACCTACAATGAGCAGTTCTTC. It codes for CASTGGATYNEQFF. The full variable domain, its missing parts supplied by reference TRBV19 and TRBJ2-1, is DGGITQSPKYLFRKEGQNVTLSCEQNLNHDAMYWYRQDPGQGLRLIYYSQIVNDFQKGDIAEGYSVSREKKESFPLTVTSAQKNPTAFYLCASTGGATYNEQFFGPGTRLTVL.

This clonotype was seen ten or more times. V is TRBV4-1 and J is TRBJ1-4; TRBD1 is a possible D gene (6 bases). Germline V lookup: CDR1 MGHRA, CDR2 YSYEKL. V lost 4 bases to trimming and J lost 3 bases, with 18 bases between them. The CDR3 is 17 amino acids. The CDR3 here is CASSPLLKGVSNEKLFF. In DNA form, the CDR3 reads TGCGCCAGCAGCCCTCTCTTAAAGGGGGTATCTAATGAAAAACTGTTTTTT.

In its sample, this clonotype was seen a few times. The V and J genes are TRBV10-3 and TRBJ1-3, with no clear D. CDR1 is ENHRY and CDR2 is SYGVKD in the germline V gene. V was clipped by 4 bases and J by 4 bases, with 20 bases between them. The CDR3 spans 17 residues. CDR3 region: CAISAWAAAKEGNTIYF. DNA for the CDR3: TGTGCCATCAGTGCGTGGGCAGCGGCTAAAGAGGGAAACACCATATATTTT.

This chain connects TRBV27 to TRBJ1-2; TRBD1 is a possible D gene (5 bases). Germline CDR1 and CDR2: MNHEY and SMNVEV (reference sequence). The CDR3 has 14 residues. V was cut by 2 bases and J by 4 bases, with 11 bases left in between. The CDR3 loop reads CASSLGGMAYGYTF. CDR3 sequence (DNA): TGTGCCAGCAGTTTAGGGGGGATGGCCTATGGCTACACCTTC.

J is TRBJ1-2 and V is TRBV6-1; D may be TRBD1 (6 bases). The CDR3 is 13 amino acids. Germline CDR1 MNHNS, CDR2 SASEGT. V lost 7 bases to trimming and J lost 1 base, with 10 bases between them. The CDR3, as DNA: TGTGCCAGCACACAGGGAGGTAACTATGGCTACACCTTC. Protein: CASTQGGNYGYTF.

The chain combines TRBV10-1 with TRBJ2-7, with 12 positions matching TRBD1. The CDR3 extends over 13 amino acids. With V trimmed by 8 bases and J by 6 bases, 5 bases remained unmatched. Germline V lookup: CDR1 WNHNN, CDR2 SYGVQD (reference sequence). This CDR3 reads CASGGQGAGEQYF. In DNA form, the CDR3 reads TGCGCCAGCGGGGGACAGGGGGCGGGCGAGCAGTACTTC.

This clonotype was counted ten times or more. The CDR3 sequence is CASSFTGVSPLHF. The CDR3 nucleotides read TGTGCCAGCAGTTTCACAGGGGTCTCACCCCTCCACTTT. J is TRBJ1-6 and V is TRBV6-4; 7 nucleotides line up with TRBD1. V shed 5 bases, J shed 10 bases, and the junction held 5 bases outside the gene matches. The CDR3 is made up of 13 amino acids. Germline CDR1 reads MRHNA; CDR2 reads SNTAGT.

This rearrangement joins TRBV28 to TRBJ2-4; 8 bases are shared with TRBD1. Looked up from germline, CDR1 is MDHEN and CDR2 is SYDVKM. Trimming at V came to 7 bases and at J to 7 bases, leaving 9 bases not matched to a gene. The CDR3 has 14 amino acids. CDR3 nucleotide sequence: TGTGCCAGCAACCTCAGGGGGCTGGCGAACATTCAGTACTTC. Translation: CASNLRGLANIQYF.

The V and J genes are TRBV4-3 and TRBJ2-2; D call uncertain. The V gene lost 0 bases and the J gene lost 6 bases, with 11 bases spanning the gap. The CDR3 sequence is 15 residues long. Germline V gives CDR1 LGHNA, CDR2 YSLEER. The CDR3 is CASSQDRAGPGELFF. In nucleotides, the CDR3 is TGCGCCAGCAGCCAAGATCGCGCAGGACCCGGGGAGCTGTTTTTT.

In this sample, this clonotype turned up a few times. The chain links TRBV6-5 to TRBJ1-2; D is unresolved. Trimming left V 4 bases short and J 6 bases short, with 18 bases between. The germline gives CDR1 MNHEY, CDR2 SVGAGI. The length of the CDR3 is 15 residues. CDR3 sequence: CASSFRHWVTHGYTF. Written as DNA, the CDR3 is TGTGCCAGCAGTTTCCGCCACTGGGTTACCCATGGCTACACCTTC.

This clonotype occurred a few times. CDR3 coding DNA: TGTGCCAGCAGTTTATACACTAACTATGGCTACACCTTC. Protein product: CASSLYTNYGYTF. The chain is built from TRBV28 and TRBJ1-2; D remains unclear. CDR3 length: 13 amino acids. Germline CDR1 MDHEN, CDR2 SYDVKM. The germline V and J ends were trimmed by 1 base and 0 bases, with 3 bases remaining between them.

The chain links TRBV4-1 to TRBJ2-1; D is unclear. This CDR3 is 15 amino acids long. With 0 bases removed from V and 3 bases from J, the gap between germline ends came to 9 bases. The germline V gene encodes CDR1 MGHRA and CDR2 YSYEKL. CDR3 sequence reads: CASSQDLPGYNEQFF. CDR3 sequence (DNA): TGCGCCAGCAGCCAAGATCTTCCGGGCTACAATGAGCAGTTCTTC.

At least ten counts were recorded for this clonotype. This chain links TRBV27 with TRBJ2-7; no clear D. The V gene's germline CDR1 is MNHEY and CDR2 SMNVEV (reference sequence). V was pared by 6 bases and J by 2 bases, with 14 bases between. This CDR3 has 14 residues. The CDR3 reads CASSSNDGPYEQYF. Here the CDR3 DNA reads TGTGCCAGCAGCAGCAACGACGGACCCTACGAGCAGTACTTC.

This clonotype was observed a handful of times. The V and J genes are TRBV24-1 and TRBJ2-1; TRBD1 matches 8 bases. Germline values: CDR1 KGHDR, CDR2 SFDVKD. Unmatched junction bases numbered 13, after V lost 5 bases and J lost 8 bases. CDR3 length: 16 amino acids. This chain's CDR3 is CATSATDGQGMYEQFF. In DNA form, the CDR3 reads TGTGCCACCAGTGCCACGGACGGACAGGGAATGTATGAGCAGTTCTTC.

This clonotype was recorded a few times. J is TRBJ2-3 and V is TRBV7-9; perhaps TRBD1 as D (5 bases). The CDR3 sequence is 15 residues long. The V end was cut by 3 bases, the J end by 0 bases, with 10 bases between. Germline loops: CDR1 SEHNR, CDR2 FQNEAQ (reference sequence). The CDR3 nucleotides read TGTGCCAGCAGCTTCCAGGGTGGTAGCACAGATACGCAGTATTTT. As protein: CASSFQGGSTDTQYF.

Comments on this clonotype: A much more abundant neighbour one base away suggests this may be a read error. The rearrangement joins TRBV7-2 to TRBJ2-1; perhaps TRBD2 as D (5 bases). Deletions cut 6 bases from V and 8 bases from J, with 17 bases between. Germline assignment: CDR1 SGHTA and CDR2 FQGNSA. This CDR3 is 14 amino acids long. The CDR3 nucleotides read TGTGCCAGCAGGCAGAACCGGGATTATCATGAGCAGTTCTTC. It yields the protein CASRQNRDYHEQFF.

This chain uses TRBV11-3 with TRBJ2-2; no reliable D call. CDR1 and CDR2 (germline): SGHNT, YENEEA. Trimming stripped 0 bases from V and 7 bases from J, with 0 bases between. This CDR3 is built from 11 residues. The CDR3 DNA follows: TGTGCCAGCAGCTTAGACGGGGAGCTGTTTTTT. It yields the protein CASSLDGELFF.

The chain uses TRBV5-6 and TRBJ1-1, with TRBD1 matching 7 bases. This CDR3 is 15 amino acids long. Per the germline V gene, CDR1 is SGHDT and CDR2 is YYEEEE. The J segment lost 4 bases and the V segment lost 0 bases, leaving 6 bases of the junction unmatched. This CDR3 reads CASSLGQGRFTEAFF. CDR3 nucleotides: TGTGCCAGCAGCTTGGGACAGGGTCGATTCACTGAAGCTTTCTTT.

This clonotype was detected ten times or more. V usage is TRBV29-1 and J usage is TRBJ2-1, with D possibly TRBD1 on 6 matching bases. CDR1 and CDR2 (germline): SQVTM, ANQGSEA. Trimming pared 0 bases from V and 5 bases from J, leaving 17 bases between. This CDR3 contains 16 residues. CDR3 protein: CSVEDRPGADNNEQFF. In DNA form, the CDR3 reads TGCAGCGTTGAAGATCGGCCAGGGGCCGATAACAATGAGCAGTTCTTC.

The chain uses TRBV29-1 and TRBJ1-1; D unresolved. The germline V gene encodes CDR1 SQVTM and CDR2 ANQGSEA. This CDR3 comprises 12 residues. With 8 bases removed from V and 0 bases from J, the gap between germline ends came to 10 bases. The CDR3 reads CSLTVMNTEAFF. CDR3 DNA sequence: TGCAGCCTAACAGTTATGAACACTGAAGCTTTCTTT. Full variable domain (outside the CDR3, taken from reference TRBV29-1 and TRBJ1-1): SAVISQKPSRDICQRGTSLTIQCQVDSQVTMMFWYRQQPGQSLTLIATANQGSEATYESGFVIDKFPISRPNLTFSTLTVSNMSPEDSSIYLCSLTVMNTEAFFGQGTRLTVV.